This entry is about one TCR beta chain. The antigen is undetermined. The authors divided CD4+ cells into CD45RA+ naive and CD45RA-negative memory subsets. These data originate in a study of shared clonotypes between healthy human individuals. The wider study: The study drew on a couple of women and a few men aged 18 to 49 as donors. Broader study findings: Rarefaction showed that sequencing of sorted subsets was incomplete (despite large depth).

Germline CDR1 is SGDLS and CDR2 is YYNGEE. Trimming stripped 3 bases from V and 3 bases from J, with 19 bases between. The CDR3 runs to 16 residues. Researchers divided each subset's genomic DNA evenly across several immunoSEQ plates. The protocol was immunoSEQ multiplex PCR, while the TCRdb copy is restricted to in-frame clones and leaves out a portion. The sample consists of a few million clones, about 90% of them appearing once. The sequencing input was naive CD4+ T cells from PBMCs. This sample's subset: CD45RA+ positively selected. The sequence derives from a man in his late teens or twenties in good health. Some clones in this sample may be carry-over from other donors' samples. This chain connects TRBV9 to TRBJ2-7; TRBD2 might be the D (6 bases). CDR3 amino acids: CASSAQVGGTLYEQYF. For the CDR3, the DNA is TGTGCCAGCAGCGCCCAGGTGGGCGGGACTCTCTACGAGCAGTACTTC.